The 24 T cell receptor beta chains below were found in one sample sequenced in a study of beta chain features in type 1 diabetes. General observations from the study: Type 1 diabetes patients had moderately but significantly shorter TCRB CDR3s in all four CD4+ subsets.

These receptors have no identified antigens. Every isolated RNA sample was fully reverse transcribed, so sequencing captured expressed TCRB transcripts. Sequencing used immunoSEQ multiplex PCR; TCRdb keeps in-frame clones, though not all of them. The sample lists over 600,000 clones, about an eighth occurring once. Sequenced sample: naive CD4+ T cells from blood. These receptor sequences come from a man aged 30 to 45 with type 1 diabetes.

Only a few counts were recorded for this clone. This chain uses TRBV7-2 with TRBJ1-2; D is possibly TRBD1 (6 bases). Germline CDR1 and CDR2: SGHTA and FQGNSA. The CDR3 contains 15 residues. Between the trimmed V and J ends, which lost 1 base and 3 bases, there was a span of 12 bases. The chain's CDR3 is CASSLVAGADYGYTF. The CDR3 DNA is TGTGCCAGCAGCTTAGTGGCGGGGGCCGACTATGGCTACACCTTC.

This clone was seen more than once but under ten times. The CDR3 reads CASSLLIREHYEQYF. DNA of the CDR3: TGTGCCAGCAGCTTATTAATCCGGGAACACTACGAGCAGTACTTC. V and J are TRBV7-9 and TRBJ2-7, with D tentatively TRBD2 (5 bases). The V and J ends lost 2 bases and 3 bases respectively, with 14 bases between them. CDR1 is SEHNR and CDR2 is FQNEAQ in the germline V gene (reference sequence). The CDR3 is 15 residues long.

This clone was picked up a small number of times. The rearrangement joins TRBV9 to TRBJ1-4, with 9 bases fitting TRBD1. V shed 5 bases and J 6 bases; nucleotides not matched to a gene: 8. CDR1 and CDR2 from the germline V gene are SGDLS and YYNGEE. The CDR3 totals 15 residues. The CDR3 bases are TGTGCCAGCAGTCCGCGGGGACAGGGAGATGAAAAACTGTTTTTT. It is translated as CASSPRGQGDEKLFF.

The chain has TRBV5-6 and TRBJ2-5; D is tentatively TRBD1 or TRBD2 (5 bases each). Germline CDR1 is SGHDT and CDR2 is YYEEEE. The ends were cut back, 2 bases at V and 6 bases at J, with 14 bases in the middle. The CDR3 runs to 14 residues. DNA for the CDR3: TGTGCCAGCAGCTTCGGCAGGGAGCGGAAGACCCAGTACTTC. Its protein is CASSFGRERKTQYF. Based on the CDR3 plus reference TRBV5-6 and TRBJ2-5, the full variable domain is DAGVTQSPTHLIKTRGQQVTLRCSPKSGHDTVSWYQQALGQGPQFIFQYYEEEERQRGNFPDRFSGHQFPNYSSELNVNALLLGDSALYLCASSFGRERKTQYFGPGTRLLVL.

This clone has more than one count but fewer than ten. The genes are TRBV18 and TRBJ1-4; D gene unclear. CDR1 is KGHSH and CDR2 is LQKENI in the germline V gene. V was pared by 5 bases and J by 8 bases, with 9 bases between. The CDR3 contains 12 residues. CDR3 protein: CASSDRREKLFF. The DNA for the CDR3 is TGTGCCAGCTCAGATCGCCGGGAAAAACTGTTTTTT.

This chain uses TRBV9 with TRBJ2-3; 8 nucleotides match TRBD1. Germline V lookup: CDR1 SGDLS, CDR2 YYNGEE. The CDR3 is 15 amino acids. The trim removed 0 bases at V and 6 bases at J, leaving 6 bases unmatched. CDR3: CASSVGDRYRDTQYF. CDR3 nucleotide sequence: TGTGCCAGCAGCGTAGGGGACAGGTATAGGGATACGCAGTATTTT.

In its sample, this clone was seen a few times. The chain uses TRBV5-1 and TRBJ2-5; possibly TRBD1 or TRBD2 for D (5 bases each). Germline assignment: CDR1 SGHRS and CDR2 YFSETQ. With 0 bases removed from V and 1 base from J, the gap between germline ends came to 7 bases. CDR3 size: 14 residues. The chain's CDR3 is CASSLAGPQETQYF. CDR3 DNA sequence: TGCGCCAGCAGCTTGGCGGGGCCCCAAGAGACCCAGTACTTC.

The chain joins TRBV28 to TRBJ1-2; D is ambiguous. The germline V gene has CDR1 MDHEN and CDR2 SYDVKM. The germline V and J ends were trimmed by 2 bases and 10 bases, with 17 bases remaining between them. This CDR3 comprises 14 residues. CDR3 in DNA: TGTGCCAGCAGTTTAAACAGTCCCCAGGACTTCTACACCTTC. It yields the protein CASSLNSPQDFYTF.

This clone was seen a handful of times. V usage is TRBV10-3 and J usage is TRBJ1-2; 7 positions match TRBD1. CDR3 length: 14 amino acids. Germline CDR1 is ENHRY and CDR2 is SYGVKD. The trim removed 5 bases at V and 3 bases at J, leaving 6 bases unmatched. CDR3 nucleotides: TGTGCCATCAGTTACCAGGGGGAAGACTATGGCTACACCTTC. This translates into CAISYQGEDYGYTF.

This clone was detected a few times. The V call is TRBV11-1, the J call TRBJ2-7, with 10 nucleotides matching TRBD2. The J call may be in error: the DNA end matches TRBJ2-1 better. This CDR3 has 15 amino acids. Germline V gene lookup returns CDR1 SGHAT and CDR2 FQDESV (reference sequence). The CDR3 coding sequence is TGTGCCAGCAGCACACTTAGTACTAGCGGGGCAGAGCAGTTCTTC. Its translation is CASSTLSTSGAEQFF.

This clone appeared once. This same CDR3 is encoded by further DNA sequences in the sample. This chain joins TRBV18 and TRBJ2-7; a weak D match, TRBD1 (6 bases). V gave up 3 bases and J gave up 1 base, with 7 bases separating them. The CDR3 length is 13 residues. Germline loops: CDR1 KGHSH, CDR2 LQKENI. CDR3 sequence (DNA): TGTGCCAGCTCACCGGACAGATCCTACGAGCAGTACTTC. Its translation is CASSPDRSYEQYF.

The V and J genes are TRBV4-2 and TRBJ1-5; the match to TRBD1 covers 7 bases. The V segment lost 0 bases and the J segment 4 bases; nucleotides outside the gene matches: 6. The CDR3 runs 16 residues. Germline CDR1 is LGHNA and CDR2 is YNFKEQ. For the CDR3, the DNA is TGTGCCAGCAGCCAAGAGGGAGGGGGCGCAAATCAGCCCCAGCATTTT. Translating gives CASSQEGGGANQPQHF.

The chain couples TRBV28 to TRBJ1-2; D not certain. CDR3 length equals 12 residues. The V end was cut by 2 bases, the J end by 6 bases, with 7 bases between. Germline CDR1 and CDR2: MDHEN and SYDVKM. DNA of the CDR3: TGTGCCAGCAGTTTAGGGCTGAATGGCTACACCTTC. Protein sequence: CASSLGLNGYTF.

This clone turned up a few times. This rearrangement joins TRBV21-1 to TRBJ2-5; TRBD1 is the table's D call and was not checked against the DNA. TRBV21-1 is given as a pseudogene. The CDR3 totals 16 residues. For the CDR3, the DNA is TGTGCCAGCAGCAATCGACAGGGGAGGCCTGAAGAGACCCAGTACTTC. Protein sequence: CASSNRQGRPEETQYF.

This clone showed up just a few times. Additional DNA sequences in this sample encode the identical CDR3. The chain couples TRBV29-1 to TRBJ1-2; D gene ambiguous. Germline assignment: CDR1 SQVTM and CDR2 ANQGSEA. This CDR3 spans 11 amino acids. V was shortened by 4 bases and J by 2 bases, with 5 bases between the two germline ends. Written as DNA, the CDR3 is TGCAGCGTTGGGCAGAACTATGGCTACACCTTC. Translation: CSVGQNYGYTF.

This clone has more than one count but fewer than ten. The chain uses TRBV7-2 and TRBJ2-7; no clear D. The CDR3 spans 18 residues. V shed 5 bases and J shed 0 bases, with 23 bases lying between them. The germline CDR1 and CDR2 sequences are SGHTA and FQGNSA. The DNA of the CDR3 is TGTGCCAGCAGCGACGCCGCTATCCGACCCCGAAACTCCTACGAGCAGTACTTC. Translating it yields CASSDAAIRPRNSYEQYF.

This clone was seen a handful of times. The chain couples TRBV5-4 to TRBJ2-1; the match to TRBD1 covers 7 bases. Unmatched junction bases numbered 6, after V lost 3 bases and J lost 6 bases. The CDR3 sequence is 14 residues long. CDR1 and CDR2 (germline): SGHNT, YYREEE (reference sequence). The CDR3 region has the DNA TGTGCCAGCAGCTCCTGGACAGGAGGCAATGAGCAGTTCTTC. Translated: CASSSWTGGNEQFF.

V gene TRBV29-1 combines with J gene TRBJ1-4; D is possibly TRBD1 (6 bases). Germline assignment: CDR1 SQVTM and CDR2 ANQGSEA. Trimming shortened V by 7 bases and J by 10 bases, and 19 bases separated the two germline ends. The CDR3 has 13 residues. The CDR3: CSGKNREDRKLFF. The CDR3 DNA reads TGCAGCGGGAAAAATAGGGAGGACAGAAAACTGTTTTTT.

There are a few counts of this clone. The V call is TRBV19, the J call TRBJ1-2, with D unclear. The germline gives CDR1 LNHDA, CDR2 SQIVND (reference sequence). Trimming left V 6 bases short and J 4 bases short, with 6 bases between. The CDR3 has 11 residues. The CDR3 coding sequence is TGTGCCAGTAGCGAACTCTATGGCTACACCTTC. Its protein product is CASSELYGYTF. The whole variable domain, filled in from reference TRBV19 and TRBJ1-2, reads DGGITQSPKYLFRKEGQNVTLSCEQNLNHDAMYWYRQDPGQGLRLIYYSQIVNDFQKGDIAEGYSVSREKKESFPLTVTSAQKNPTAFYLCASSELYGYTFGSGTRLTVV.

V gene TRBV4-3 combines with J gene TRBJ2-3, with TRBD2 matching over 10 bases. The CDR3 is 17 amino acids. The V and J ends lost 2 bases and 1 base, in that order; junction bases with no gene match: 6. In germline, CDR1 is LGHNA, CDR2 YSLEER. The CDR3 loop is CASSQWSGTSGTDTQYF. The CDR3 coding sequence is TGCGCCAGCAGCCAATGGTCGGGGACTAGCGGCACAGATACGCAGTATTTT.

Details on this clone: An end of the junction differs from the germline gene, which may be a read error. The chain joins TRBV7-7 to TRBJ2-5; TRBD2 matches at 10 bases. Germline CDR1 is SSHAT and CDR2 is FNYEAQ (reference sequence). The CDR3 consists of 17 residues. The CDR3 DNA sequence: TGTGCTAGCAGCTTAGAAGCTAGCGGGGGTTCTCAAGAGACCCAGTACTTC. This sequence encodes CASSLEASGGSQETQYF.

This chain uses TRBV7-2 with TRBJ2-4; maybe TRBD1 (6 bases). CDR1 SGHTA and CDR2 FQGNSA come from the germline V gene. The CDR3 sequence is 14 residues long. V was trimmed by 6 bases and J by 6 bases, leaving 15 bases between them. In DNA form, the CDR3 reads TGTGCCAGCAGTTTTAACAGGGCGGGAAACATTCAGTACTTC. Its translation is CASSFNRAGNIQYF.

This clone turned up a few times. V gene TRBV29-1 combines with J gene TRBJ2-2, with 7 bases identical to TRBD1. Per germline, CDR1 SQVTM and CDR2 ANQGSEA. V lost 7 bases to trimming and J lost 4 bases; unmatched junction nucleotides: 15. This CDR3 comprises 16 residues. CDR3 residues: CSASGPGQRFTGELFF. In DNA form, the CDR3 reads TGCAGCGCCTCCGGTCCGGGACAGAGATTCACCGGGGAGCTGTTTTTT.

This clone appeared a few times. Other DNA sequences from this sample encode an identical CDR3 as well. The CDR3 DNA follows: TGTGCCAGCAGCTTAGTGGGGGGCCTGAACACTGAAGCTTTCTTT. Its translation: CASSLVGGLNTEAFF. This sequence joins TRBV11-2 and TRBJ1-1; TRBD1 might be the D (6 bases). The CDR3 extends over 15 amino acids. The V end was cut by 1 base, the J end by 0 bases, with 9 bases between. Germline CDR1 reads SGHAT; CDR2 reads FQNNGV. Drawing the rest from reference TRBV11-2 and TRBJ1-1, the complete variable domain is EAGVAQSPRYKIIEKRQSVAFWCNPISGHATLYWYQQILGQGPKLLIQFQNNGVVDDSQLPKDRFSAERLKGVDSTLKIQPAKLEDSAVYLCASSLVGGLNTEAFFGQGTRLTVV.